This is a list of T cell receptor beta chains from one sample in a study of blood T cell repertoires in COVID-19. Sequencing used immunoSEQ multiplex PCR; TCRdb keeps in-frame clones, though not all of them. The data contain about 44,000 clones, 80% to 90% of them singletons. Input material: peripheral blood. The receptors shown here come from a man between 65 and 80 years old with active COVID-19. The CDR3 runs from the conserved cysteine through the conserved F or W. The D gene is left open where the match is weak. Where a row states a size, it is once, few, many or the class of an expanded clone; other rows omit it.

DNA | CDR3 | V | size | D | J
TGTGCCAGCAGCGCCGGGGTCTCCCACTACGAGCAGTACTTC | CASSAGVSHYEQYF | TRBV5-6 | NA | NA | TRBJ2-7
TGTGCCAGCAGCTTAACCACTAGCGGGGTCCGTGGCACAGATACGCAGTATTTT | CASSLTTSGVRGTDTQYF | TRBV7-8 | NA | TRBD2 | TRBJ2-3
TGCAGCGTTGTGGGAGGAAAGAACTCTAATGAAAAACTGTTTTTT | CSVVGGKNSNEKLFF | TRBV29-1 | once | NA | TRBJ1-4
TGTGCCAGCTCACCTGCAACACAGGGCAGCAATCAGCCCCAGCATTTT | CASSPATQGSNQPQHF | TRBV18 | NA | NA | TRBJ1-5
TGTGCCAGCAGCAAATGTTCTAGACCCTCGTTCAATCAGCCCCAGCATTTT | CASSKCSRPSFNQPQHF | TRBV21-1 | few | NA | TRBJ1-5
TGTGCCAGCAGCTTAGAGCGGGGGAATCAGCCCCAGCATTTT | CASSLERGNQPQHF | TRBV7-2 | NA | NA | TRBJ1-5
TGTGCCAGCAGGCTAAGCGGGAACAATGAGCAGTTCTTC | CASRLSGNNEQFF | TRBV25-1 | NA | TRBD2 | TRBJ2-1
TGTGCCAGCAACCCTGCCCGGGGGTCTAACTATGGCTACACCTTC | CASNPARGSNYGYTF | TRBV11-2 | NA | NA | TRBJ1-2
TGTGCCAGCAGCCCCCGAGGGACAGCCAGTAGGGAGACCCAGTACTTC | CASSPRGTASRETQYF | TRBV7-6 | NA | TRBD1 | TRBJ2-5
TGTGCCACCAGTGATTCTGACAGGGGTTATTACAATGAGCAGTTCTTC | CATSDSDRGYYNEQFF | TRBV24-1 | NA | TRBD1 | TRBJ2-1
TGTGCCAGCAGTTTTCATAGGGGGACCCAGTACTTC | CASSFHRGTQYF | TRBV12-3/TRBV12-4 | NA | NA | TRBJ2-5
TGTGCCAGCAGCCAAGACCTAGGGGGGAACACTGAAGCTTTCTTT | CASSQDLGGNTEAFF | TRBV3-1/TRBV3-2 | once | NA | TRBJ1-1
TGCGCCAGCAGCTTGGAAGGGACAGGGGGCCAACAGGATGAAAAACTGTTTTTT | CASSLEGTGGQQDEKLFF | TRBV5-1 | NA | TRBD1 | TRBJ1-4
TGCGCCAGCAGCTTGGGACTCATGGGGGGAGGTGAAGAGACCCAGTACTTC | CASSLGLMGGGEETQYF | TRBV5-1 | NA | NA | TRBJ2-5
TGTGCCAGCAGCTTAGGGGGGGGCTCCTACAATGAGCAGTTCTTC | CASSLGGGSYNEQFF | TRBV7-6 | NA | TRBD2 | TRBJ2-1
TGTGCCAGCAGCTTAGCGAGGCGCTCAAGCTCTGGAAACACCATATATTTT | CASSLARRSSSGNTIYF | TRBV7-9 | NA | NA | TRBJ1-3
TGTGCCAGCAGCTTAGGGGACAGCTCATCGGACACCATATATTTT | CASSLGDSSSDTIYF | TRBV7-9 | NA | TRBD1 | TRBJ1-3
TGTGCCAGCAGTGACCTAGGGGTAGCCAAAAACATTCAGTACTTC | CASSDLGVAKNIQYF | TRBV2 | NA | NA | TRBJ2-4
TGCAGCGTTGAATCACAGCCGGGAGCTGAAGCTTTCTTT | CSVESQPGAEAFF | TRBV29-1 | NA | NA | TRBJ1-1
TGTGCCAGCAGCGTAGAACAGAGCATATTTACAAATGAGCAGTTCTTC | CASSVEQSIFTNEQFF | TRBV9 | NA | NA | TRBJ2-1
TGCGCCAGCACCTCGGGACAGGTGGATGCAGATACGCAGTATTTT | CASTSGQVDADTQYF | TRBV5-1 | NA | TRBD1 | TRBJ2-3
TGTGCCAGCAGGCCGGCTGGGAGTACCCAAGAGACCCAGTACTTC | CASRPAGSTQETQYF | TRBV28 | NA | NA | TRBJ2-5
TGTGCCAGCAGCTTAGTTGTGTCGAGATACAATGAGCAGTTCTTC | CASSLVVSRYNEQFF | TRBV7-2 | NA | NA | TRBJ2-1
TGTGCCAGCAGCCAGGGACAGAATTACGAGCAGTACTTC | CASSQGQNYEQYF | TRBV7-3 | NA | TRBD1 | TRBJ2-7
TGTGCCAGTAGTATCAGGGGCAGCAATCAGCCCCAGCATTTT | CASSIRGSNQPQHF | TRBV19 | NA | NA | TRBJ1-5
TGTGCCAGCAGCTTAGATGGAACAAGCGTGGCGAAACTGTTTTTT | CASSLDGTSVAKLFF | TRBV7-9 | NA | NA | TRBJ1-4
TGCAGTGCTAGTTTGCGGGGGGGAGGAGATACGCAGTATTTT | CSASLRGGGDTQYF | TRBV20-1 | NA | TRBD2 | TRBJ2-3
TGTGCCACCAGCAGGCCGGGACTAGCGTCCTACGAGCAGTACTTC | CATSRPGLASYEQYF | TRBV15 | NA | TRBD2 | TRBJ2-7
TGTGCCAGCAGTTCGGCGGGAATCTCTGGAAACACCATATATTTT | CASSSAGISGNTIYF | TRBV27 | NA | NA | TRBJ1-3
TGTGCCAGCAGTTCGGGGGGGCTAGGTACCTACGAGCAGTACTTC | CASSSGGLGTYEQYF | TRBV6-2/TRBV6-3 | NA | TRBD2 | TRBJ2-7
TGTGCCAGCAGCGCTCCTTGGGCAGCCTATGGCTACACCTTC | CASSAPWAAYGYTF | TRBV9 | NA | NA | TRBJ1-2
TGTGCCTGCAGACAGACCAACTATGGCTACACCTTC | CACRQTNYGYTF | TRBV6-5 | NA | NA | TRBJ1-2
TGTGCCAGCAGCTCAGATAACAGGGGCGAGCAGTACTTC | CASSSDNRGEQYF | TRBV11-2 | NA | TRBD1 | TRBJ2-7
TGCGCCAGCGGACAGGACCGGACGGAGACCCAGTACTTC | CASGQDRTETQYF | TRBV5-1 | NA | TRBD1 | TRBJ2-5
TGTGCCAGCAGTTACGCCCGTACGAACGGCAGGTTGAGCAATCAGCCCCAGCATTTT | CASSYARTNGRLSNQPQHF | TRBV6-2/TRBV6-3 | NA | NA | TRBJ1-5
TGCAGCGTTGTCCCCGGGGGAACAGATACGCAGTATTTT | CSVVPGGTDTQYF | TRBV29-1 | NA | NA | TRBJ2-3
TGTGCCAGCAGTTTAAGGGGAAGTGTAAACACCATATATTTT | CASSLRGSVNTIYF | TRBV28 | NA | NA | TRBJ1-3
TGTGCCAGCAGCTTAGCGTCAACAGGGGGGGAGACCCAGTACTTC | CASSLASTGGETQYF | TRBV7-9 | NA | TRBD1 | TRBJ2-5
TGTGCCAGCAGCTTAGCGGTGGGGCCGGCAGATACGCAGTATTTT | CASSLAVGPADTQYF | TRBV11-3 | NA | NA | TRBJ2-3
TGTGCCAGCAGTTCGGGACAGGAGGGGCAGCCCCAGCATTTT | CASSSGQEGQPQHF | TRBV28 | NA | TRBD1 | TRBJ1-5
TGCGCCAGCAGCCAAGGTCCAGGGCGGAACACTGAAGCTTTCTTT | CASSQGPGRNTEAFF | TRBV4-3 | NA | NA | TRBJ1-1
TGTGCCAGCAGCGGGACTGAGACCGGGGAGCTGTTTTTT | CASSGTETGELFF | TRBV5-6 | few | NA | TRBJ2-2
TGTGCCAGCACCCCTGGGCGCAATCAGCCCCAGCATTTT | CASTPGRNQPQHF | TRBV12-3/TRBV12-4 | NA | NA | TRBJ1-5
TGCGCCAGCAGCCTCCGGGACATGGGTACTGGGCAGTACTTC | CASSLRDMGTGQYF | TRBV5-1 | NA | NA | TRBJ2-7
TGTGCCAGCAGTGGGGACAGGGGATTGAATCAGCCCCAGCATTTT | CASSGDRGLNQPQHF | TRBV6-2/TRBV6-3 | NA | TRBD1 | TRBJ1-5
TGTGCCAGCAGTGAAGAGTGGACTAGCGGTGAGCAGTTCTTC | CASSEEWTSGEQFF | TRBV2 | once | TRBD2 | TRBJ2-1
TGTGCCAGCGGGGGCGGGCCACGGTTGACCGAGAATACGCAGTATTTT | CASGGGPRLTENTQYF | TRBV2 | NA | NA | TRBJ2-3
TGCGCCAGCAGCCGCACAGGGTATGGCTACACCTTC | CASSRTGYGYTF | TRBV4-3 | NA | NA | TRBJ1-2
TGTGCCAGCAGCTCGGGACTAGCGGGGGGCCGGTTGTATTTT | CASSSGLAGGRLYF | TRBV7-2 | NA | TRBD2 | TRBJ2-3
TGTGCCAGCAGCCAAACAGGGAGCTCCTACAATGAGCAGTTCTTC | CASSQTGSSYNEQFF | TRBV5-5 | NA | NA | TRBJ2-1
TGTGCCAGCAGCGCAGGACAGGGAGGTTACGAGCAGTACTTC | CASSAGQGGYEQYF | TRBV11-2 | NA | TRBD1 | TRBJ2-7
TGTGCCATCAGTGAGAATCTAGGGGGTACGCATAATTCACCCCTCCACTTT | CAISENLGGTHNSPLHF | TRBV10-3 | few | NA | TRBJ1-6
TGTGCCAGCTCACCGACTTCGCGGGGGGTCCAAGAGACCCAGTACTTC | CASSPTSRGVQETQYF | TRBV18 | NA | TRBD2 | TRBJ2-5
TGTGCCAGCAGCGTATCAGGGGTTGACAATGAGCAGTTCTTC | CASSVSGVDNEQFF | TRBV9 | NA | NA | TRBJ2-1
TGCGCCAGCAGCTTGGGGGGAAGGGGAGAGACCCAGTACTTC | CASSLGGRGETQYF | TRBV5-1 | NA | NA | TRBJ2-5
TGTGCCACCAGCAGAGGCCGAGGGCCGGGACAGGGGAACACTGAAGCTTTCTTT | CATSRGRGPGQGNTEAFF | TRBV15 | NA | TRBD1 | TRBJ1-1
TGTGCCAGCAGTAAGAGTAGCGGGGGGACTGACAATGAGCAGTTCTTC | CASSKSSGGTDNEQFF | TRBV6-2/TRBV6-3 | once | TRBD2 | TRBJ2-1
TGTGCCAGTAGTCCTAGACAGGGGGCTAATTCACCCCTCCACTTT | CASSPRQGANSPLHF | TRBV19 | NA | TRBD1 | TRBJ1-6
TGTGCCAGCAGTACCTCGGGAAGGGTTAACACCATATATTTT | CASSTSGRVNTIYF | TRBV6-5 | NA | NA | TRBJ1-3
TGTGCCAGCAGTTACCCCGGGGGGGAAGTCTTC | CASSYPGGEVF | TRBV6-6 | once | TRBD2 | TRBJ2-7